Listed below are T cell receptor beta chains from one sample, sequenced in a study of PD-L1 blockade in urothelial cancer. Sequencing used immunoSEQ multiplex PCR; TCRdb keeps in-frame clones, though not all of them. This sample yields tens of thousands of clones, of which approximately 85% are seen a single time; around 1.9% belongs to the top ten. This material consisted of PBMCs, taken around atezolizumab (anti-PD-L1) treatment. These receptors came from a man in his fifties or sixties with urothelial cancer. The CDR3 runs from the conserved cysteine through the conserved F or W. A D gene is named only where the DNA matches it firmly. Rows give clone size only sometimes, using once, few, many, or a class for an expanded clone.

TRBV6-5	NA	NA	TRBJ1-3	TGTGCCAGCAGTTACTTCGGTCACGGAAACACCATATATTTT	CASSYFGHGNTIYF
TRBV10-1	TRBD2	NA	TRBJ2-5	TGCGCCAGCAGTGAGGGGACTAGCGGGAAGAAGACCCAGTACTTC	CASSEGTSGKKTQYF
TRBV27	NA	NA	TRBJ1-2	TGTGCCAGCAGTCCTCCCGGGGGGGACTATGGCTACACCTTC	CASSPPGGDYGYTF
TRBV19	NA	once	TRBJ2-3	TGTGCCAGTAGTATATCTGGGGGCGTCGATACGCAGTATTTT	CASSISGGVDTQYF
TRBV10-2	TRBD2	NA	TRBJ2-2	TGCGCCAGCAGGGCACTAGCGGTAAACACCGGGGAGCTGTTTTTT	CASRALAVNTGELFF
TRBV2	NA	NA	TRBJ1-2	TGTGCCAGCAGTGCGGGGTTCTCCTATGGCTACACCTTC	CASSAGFSYGYTF
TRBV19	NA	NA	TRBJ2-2	TGTGCCATTGGACGCCAGGGGAGCAAGATCGGGGAGCTGTTTTTT	CAIGRQGSKIGELFF
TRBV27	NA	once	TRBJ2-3	TGTGCCAGCAGCCCCCTCACAGGGACAGATACGCAGTATTTT	CASSPLTGTDTQYF
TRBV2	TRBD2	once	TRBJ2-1	TGTGCCAGCAGTGTGGGACTAGCGGGAGAAGTGTTCTTC	CASSVGLAGEVFF
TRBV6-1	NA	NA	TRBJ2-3	TGTGCCAGCAGTTATAGCGGAGATACGCAGTATTTT	CASSYSGDTQYF
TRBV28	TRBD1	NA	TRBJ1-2	TGTGCCAGCAGTTCACGACAGGGGCCCTATGGCTACACCTTC	CASSSRQGPYGYTF
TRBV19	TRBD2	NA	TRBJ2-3	TGTGCCAGTAGTTCGCTAGCGGGTCACACAGATACGCAGTATTTT	CASSSLAGHTDTQYF
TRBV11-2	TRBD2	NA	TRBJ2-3	TGTGCCAGCAGCCCTCCTAGCGGGAGGAAAGGAGATACGCAGTATTTT	CASSPPSGRKGDTQYF
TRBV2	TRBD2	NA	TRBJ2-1	TGTGCCAGCAGTGTAAGGAGAAGCGGGGGGGCGATTGGGGAGCAGTTCTTC	CASSVRRSGGAIGEQFF
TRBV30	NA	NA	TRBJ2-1	TGTGCCTGGACGAACGGGGATGCCTACAATGAGCAGTTCTTC	CAWTNGDAYNEQFF
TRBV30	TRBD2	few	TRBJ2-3	TGTGCCTGGACTAGCGGTTTTAGGGATACGCAGTATTTT	CAWTSGFRDTQYF
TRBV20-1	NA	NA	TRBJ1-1	TGCAGTGCACTCAGGGCTGAAGCTTTCTTT	CSALRAEAFF
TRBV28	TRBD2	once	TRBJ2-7	TGTGCCAGCAGTTTCCTAGCGGGCTACGAGCAGTACTTC	CASSFLAGYEQYF
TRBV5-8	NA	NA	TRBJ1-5	TGTGCCAGCAGCTTGGATTTAGGGAGCGGCAATCAGCCCCAGCATTTT	CASSLDLGSGNQPQHF
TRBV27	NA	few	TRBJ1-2	TGTGCCAGCAGCCGCGGGGGGACGGGCTACACCTTC	CASSRGGTGYTF
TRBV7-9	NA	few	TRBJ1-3	TGTGCCAGCAGCTTCCTTAGCCCTGGAAACACCATATATTTT	CASSFLSPGNTIYF
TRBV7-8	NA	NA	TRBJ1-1	TGTGCCAGCAGCTCCAACGCAGGTTACACTGAAGCTTTCTTT	CASSSNAGYTEAFF
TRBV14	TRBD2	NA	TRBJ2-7	TGTGCCAGCAGCCAAGATTTCCGGACTAGCGGGAGAGGTTACGAGCAGTACTTC	CASSQDFRTSGRGYEQYF
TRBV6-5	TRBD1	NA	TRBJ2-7	TGTGCCAGCAGTTACGACAGGGGTGCCTACGAGCAGTACTTC	CASSYDRGAYEQYF
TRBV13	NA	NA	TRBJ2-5	TGTGCCAGCAGCTCCCGGGGGCAAGAGACCCAGTACTTC	CASSSRGQETQYF
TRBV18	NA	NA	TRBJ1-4	TGTGCCAGCTCACCCAGCAGGTATAATGAAAAACTGTTTTTT	CASSPSRYNEKLFF
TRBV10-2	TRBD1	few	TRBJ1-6	TGCGCCAGCAACGAGTCCCGGGACAGGGATTCACCCCTCCACTTT	CASNESRDRDSPLHF
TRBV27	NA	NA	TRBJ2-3	TGTGCCAGCTTCGGCAGGGTTAGCACAGATACGCAGTATTTT	CASFGRVSTDTQYF
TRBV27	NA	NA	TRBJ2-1	TGTGCCAGCAGCCAAGCGGTAACCAATGAGCAGTTCTTC	CASSQAVTNEQFF
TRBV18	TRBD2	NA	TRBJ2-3	TGTGCCAGCTCACCAATCGCGGGAGGGCCTTTGGTCGCAGATACGCAGTATTTT	CASSPIAGGPLVADTQYF
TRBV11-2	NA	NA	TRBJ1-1	TGTGCCAGCAGCTCCCACATCACGAACACTGAAGCTTTCTTT	CASSSHITNTEAFF
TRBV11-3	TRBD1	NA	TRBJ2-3	TGTGCCAGCAGCTTCAGGGGGCGAGGCACAGATACGCAGTATTTT	CASSFRGRGTDTQYF
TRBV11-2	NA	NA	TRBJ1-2	TGTGCCAGCAGCTCGTCCTTCAGGGGAAACTATGGCTACACCTTC	CASSSSFRGNYGYTF
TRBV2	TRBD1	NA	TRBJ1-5	TGTGCCCTAAACTACTTCCGGGACAGGGAGTATAGCAATCAGCCCCAGCATTTT	CALNYFRDREYSNQPQHF
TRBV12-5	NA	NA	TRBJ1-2	TGTGCTAGTGGTTTGTTAGGGGCTGGCGGCTACACCTTC	CASGLLGAGGYTF
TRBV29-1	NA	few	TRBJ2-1	TGCAGCGTTGCCGGTAACAGGGTGGAGCAGTTCTTC	CSVAGNRVEQFF
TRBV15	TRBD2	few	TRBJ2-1	TGTGCCACCAGCAGATCCCGACTAGCGGGGGGGAATGAGCAGTTCTTC	CATSRSRLAGGNEQFF
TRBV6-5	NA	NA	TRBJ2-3	TGTGCCAGCGGACCGATTGGCCTAGCCACAGATACGCAGTATTTT	CASGPIGLATDTQYF
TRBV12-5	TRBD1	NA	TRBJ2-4	TGTGCTAGTGGTCCCGGACAGGGGATAGCCAAAAACATTCAGTACTTC	CASGPGQGIAKNIQYF
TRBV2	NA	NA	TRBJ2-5	TGTGCCAGCAGCCAGGGACTCTCGGAGACCCAGTACTTC	CASSQGLSETQYF
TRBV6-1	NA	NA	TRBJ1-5	TGTGCCAGCAGTGAAGCGGTCAGGGGCAATCAGCCCCAGCATTTT	CASSEAVRGNQPQHF
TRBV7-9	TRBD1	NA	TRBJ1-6	TGTGCCAGCAGCTTAGGGACAGGTCGTCATTCACCCCTCCACTTT	CASSLGTGRHSPLHF
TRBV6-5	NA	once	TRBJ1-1	TGTGCCAGCGGGAAACAGGGCCCGAACACTGAAGCTTTCTTT	CASGKQGPNTEAFF
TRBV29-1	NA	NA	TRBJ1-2	TGCAGCGTTGAAGATCATCTGGGGGCCTATGGCTACACCTTC	CSVEDHLGAYGYTF
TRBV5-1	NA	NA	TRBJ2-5	TGCGCCAGCAGCTTGCAGGGCCCCGGGGAGACCCAGTACTTC	CASSLQGPGETQYF
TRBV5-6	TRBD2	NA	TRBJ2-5	TGTGCCAGCAGCTCACTAGCGGGGGACCAAGAGACCCAGTACTTC	CASSSLAGDQETQYF
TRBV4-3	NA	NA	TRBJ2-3	TGCGCCAGCAGCCAAGCTGATAGAGAGGGAGATACGCAGTATTTT	CASSQADREGDTQYF
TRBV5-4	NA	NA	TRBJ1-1	TGTGCCAGCAGCTTGCTGAGCCACACTGAAGCTTTCTTT	CASSLLSHTEAFF
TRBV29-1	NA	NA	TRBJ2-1	TGCAGCGTGGACCGGGACTTTACCGATGAGCAGTTCTTC	CSVDRDFTDEQFF
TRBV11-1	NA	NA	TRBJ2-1	TGTGCCAGCAGCTTGAGGGCAATTGGGAGGCTCTCCTACAATGAGCAGTTCTTC	CASSLRAIGRLSYNEQFF
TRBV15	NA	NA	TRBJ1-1	TGTGCCACCAGCAGAGATCGGGGGGCGAACACTGAAGCTTTCTTT	CATSRDRGANTEAFF
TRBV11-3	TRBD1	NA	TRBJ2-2	TGTGCCAGCAGCAATACAGGGGGCACCGGGGAGCTGTTTTTT	CASSNTGGTGELFF
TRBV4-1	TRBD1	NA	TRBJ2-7	TGCGCCAGCAGCCAAGATAGGTGGTCGGCGGGACAGGGGTCCTACGAGCAGTACTTC	CASSQDRWSAGQGSYEQYF
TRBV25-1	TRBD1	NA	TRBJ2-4	TGTGCCAGCAGTACATACAGGGGGCCGCCCTTAGCCAAAAACATTCAGTACTTC	CASSTYRGPPLAKNIQYF